This passage covers 26 T cell receptor beta chains from one sample sequenced in a study of CD8 T cells in ankylosing spondylitis. TCRdb fed the 5' RACE reads into MiXCR, producing one record per CDR3 protein. The sample consists of 220,000 or so distinct CDR3 sequences, 8% to 11% of them appearing once. Sequencing was done on a sample of blood, either unsorted or a sorted T cell fraction (not recorded which). These receptors all stem from a male donor with ankylosing spondylitis or in good health (not recorded which).

The chain links TRBV5-1 to TRBJ1-6, with 9 bases that match TRBD1. Looked up from germline, CDR1 is SGHRS and CDR2 is YFSETQ. V lost 0 bases to trimming and J lost 9 bases; unmatched junction nucleotides: 4. The CDR3 has 15 residues. CDR3 DNA: TGCGCCAGCAGCTTGGAAGGGACAGGGAGTTCACCCCTCCACTTT. Amino acid sequence: CASSLEGTGSSPLHF.

This clonotype was recorded many times. The chain uses TRBV29-1 and TRBJ2-7, with no clear D. V was clipped by 0 bases and J by 2 bases, with 17 bases between them. CDR1 and CDR2 (germline): SQVTM, ANQGSEA. This CDR3 is built from 16 residues. The chain's CDR3 is CSVEESSRGRTYEQYF. CDR3 coding DNA: TGCAGCGTTGAAGAGAGCTCGAGAGGCCGGACCTACGAGCAGTACTTC.

The V and J genes are TRBV5-6 and TRBJ1-1; 9 bases match TRBD1. This CDR3 comprises 15 residues. V lost 2 bases, J lost 4 bases, and 6 bases stayed unmatched. The germline V gene has CDR1 SGHDT and CDR2 YYEEEE. Here the CDR3 reads CASSFPTGGSTEAFF. The DNA for the CDR3 is TGTGCCAGCAGCTTTCCGACAGGGGGGTCCACTGAAGCTTTCTTT.

This clonotype was found many times. This chain uses TRBV7-2 with TRBJ2-3, with no clear D. Germline CDR1 and CDR2: SGHTA and FQGNSA. V lost 6 bases, J lost 6 bases, and 13 bases lay in between. This CDR3 spans 13 amino acids. The CDR3 nucleotides read TGTGCCAGCAGACGCCCTAGTGGCGATACGCAGTATTTT. Protein sequence: CASRRPSGDTQYF.

The gene calls are TRBV12-3 or TRBV12-4 and TRBJ2-5, with D possibly matching TRBD1 (6 bases). With 5 bases removed from V and 5 bases from J, the gap between germline ends came to 15 bases. This CDR3 contains 14 residues. The CDR3 DNA reads as TGTGCCAGCAGTCAGTGGGACACCGCGGAGACCCAGTACTTC. Translating gives CASSQWDTAETQYF.

This clonotype has a count of ten or more. V and J are TRBV20-1 and TRBJ2-7; a possible D gene is TRBD1 (6 bases). The germline gives CDR1 DFQATT, CDR2 SNEGSKA (reference sequence). This CDR3 comprises 14 residues. Trimming removed 5 bases from V and 3 bases from J, with 17 bases in between. This chain's CDR3 is CSAWGTGTLYEQYF. The CDR3 nucleotides are TGCAGTGCTTGGGGAACCGGGACACTCTACGAGCAGTACTTC.

This clonotype occurred many times. In DNA form, the CDR3 reads TGCAGTGCTATACGCAACCCGGGACTGAAGAGCTCCTACGAGCAGTACTTC. Encoded protein: CSAIRNPGLKSSYEQYF. The V gene is TRBV20-1, the J gene TRBJ2-7; tentative D call: TRBD2 (6 bases). The germline V gene has CDR1 DFQATT and CDR2 SNEGSKA (reference sequence). The V and J ends lost 4 bases and 0 bases respectively, with 22 bases between them. The CDR3 totals 17 residues.

The V gene is TRBV24-1, the J gene TRBJ1-5; tentative D call: TRBD1 (5 bases). CDR1 and CDR2 from the germline V gene are KGHDR and SFDVKD. The CDR3 covers 16 residues. V was clipped by 3 bases and J by 4 bases, with 15 bases between them. Here the CDR3 DNA reads TGTGCCACCAGTGATCCCCGGGACGGAGGGAATCAGCCCCAGCATTTT. Its protein product is CATSDPRDGGNQPQHF.

The chain employs TRBV24-1 and TRBJ2-4; maybe TRBD2 (5 bases). CDR3 length: 16 residues. The V gene's germline CDR1 is KGHDR and CDR2 SFDVKD. V was cut by 9 bases and J by 4 bases, with 21 bases left in between. The CDR3 DNA follows: TGTGCCACCGTTGGTCTGGCGCGGGTGATGAAAAACATTCAGTACTTC. This gives the protein CATVGLARVMKNIQYF.

This clonotype was seen repeatedly, ten times or more. The rearrangement joins TRBV5-1 to TRBJ1-5; D call uncertain. This CDR3 is 16 amino acids long. Trimming took 2 bases from V and 0 from J, leaving 12 bases between them. CDR1 and CDR2 (germline): SGHRS, YFSETQ. CDR3 loop: CASSFGPADSNQPQHF. The CDR3 nucleotides read TGCGCCAGCAGCTTTGGTCCGGCGGATAGCAATCAGCCCCAGCATTTT.

The genes are TRBV20-1 and TRBJ2-5; either TRBD1 or TRBD2 may supply D (6 bases each). The CDR3 extends over 14 amino acids. CDR1 is DFQATT, CDR2 SNEGSKA, per germline (reference sequence). Between the trimmed V and J ends, which lost 0 bases and 5 bases, there was a span of 13 bases. The chain's CDR3 is CSARDTGAGETQYF. The CDR3 bases are TGCAGTGCTAGAGATACGGGGGCCGGGGAGACCCAGTACTTC.

The V gene is TRBV5-1, the J gene TRBJ2-1, with TRBD2 identical over 10 bases. The CDR3 covers 15 residues. Germline values: CDR1 SGHRS, CDR2 YFSETQ. The V and J ends lost 4 bases and 5 bases, in that order; junction bases with no gene match: 6. CDR3 residues: CASSTPAGGNNEQFF. CDR3 DNA sequence: TGCGCCAGCAGCACTCCAGCGGGGGGGAACAATGAGCAGTTCTTC. Full variable domain (remainder filled in from reference TRBV5-1 and TRBJ2-1): KAGVTQTPRYLIKTRGQQVTLSCSPISGHRSVSWYQQTPGQGLQFLFEYFSETQRNKGNFPGRFSGRQFSNSRSEMNVSTLELGDSALYLCASSTPAGGNNEQFFGPGTRLTVL.

This clonotype appeared many times. Written as DNA, the CDR3 is TGTGCCACCAGTGATTTGGCCGAGGATGGCTACACCTTC. Encoded protein: CATSDLAEDGYTF. This chain connects TRBV24-1 to TRBJ1-2; D not certain. Trimming removed 0 bases from V and 6 bases from J, with 7 bases in between. Germline assignment: CDR1 KGHDR and CDR2 SFDVKD. The CDR3 is made up of 13 amino acids.

This clonotype appeared many times. The chain combines TRBV7-2 with TRBJ2-1; D ambiguous. This CDR3 comprises 15 residues. The germline V gene has CDR1 SGHTA and CDR2 FQGNSA. The V and J ends lost 1 base and 0 bases respectively, with 7 bases between them. CDR3 coding DNA: TGTGCCAGCAGCTTAGGTTCCAGCTCCTACAATGAGCAGTTCTTC. It is translated as CASSLGSSSYNEQFF.

This clonotype was seen many times. The chain is built from TRBV20-1 and TRBJ1-5; the D is unclear. V was shortened by 6 bases and J by 0 bases, with 15 bases between the two germline ends. Germline loops: CDR1 DFQATT, CDR2 SNEGSKA (reference sequence). CDR3 size: 15 residues. The CDR3 DNA is TGCAGTGCCCCTCCGCAAGATTATAGCAATCAGCCCCAGCATTTT. Protein: CSAPPQDYSNQPQHF.

The chain links TRBV7-3 to TRBJ1-6, with 11 bases matching TRBD1. The CDR3 is 15 amino acids. V shed 5 bases, J shed 9 bases, and the junction held 6 bases outside the gene matches. The V gene's germline CDR1 is SGHTA and CDR2 FQGTGA. CDR3 in amino acids: CASSLLGTGGSPLHF. CDR3 coding DNA: TGTGCCAGCAGCCTTTTGGGGACAGGGGGTTCACCCCTCCACTTT. Full variable domain (missing parts from reference TRBV7-3 and TRBJ1-6): GAGVSQTPSNKVTEKGKYVELRCDPISGHTALYWYRQSLGQGPEFLIYFQGTGAADDSGLPNDRFFAVRPEGSVSTLKIQRTERGDSAVYLCASSLLGTGGSPLHFGNGTRLTVT.

The chain carries TRBV6-5 and TRBJ2-1; 11 bases fit TRBD2. The CDR3 length is 17 residues. V gave up 2 bases and J gave up 0 bases; unmatched junction bases: 3. CDR1 and CDR2 from the germline V gene are MNHEY and SVGAGI. The CDR3 here is CASSYMGLADSYNEQFF. The CDR3 DNA reads as TGTGCCAGCAGTTACATGGGACTAGCGGACTCCTACAATGAGCAGTTCTTC.

This chain uses TRBV7-9 with TRBJ2-3; 12 bases map to TRBD1. V lost 4 bases to trimming and J lost 2 bases; unmatched junction nucleotides: 4. Looked up from germline, CDR1 is SEHNR and CDR2 is FQNEAQ (reference sequence). The CDR3 is 16 residues long. Written as DNA, the CDR3 is TGTGCCAGCAGCTCGGGACAGGGGGCGGTCACAGATACGCAGTATTTT. This codes for CASSSGQGAVTDTQYF.

This clonotype was seen at least ten times. J is TRBJ2-1 and V is TRBV5-1; 10 bases are shared with TRBD2. The CDR3 consists of 14 residues. Per germline, CDR1 SGHRS and CDR2 YFSETQ. The ends lost 9 bases at V and 3 bases at J; junction bases unmatched: 6. CDR3 sequence: CATRASGGYNEQFF. DNA of the CDR3: TGCGCCACCCGAGCTAGCGGGGGCTACAATGAGCAGTTCTTC.

This clonotype appeared many times. This chain links TRBV6-1 with TRBJ1-5; D might be TRBD1 (5 bases). V dropped 6 bases and J dropped 0 bases, with 12 bases sitting between them. The CDR3 spans 15 residues. CDR1 MNHNS and CDR2 SASEGT come from the germline V gene. The CDR3, as DNA: TGTGCCAGCAGGGCCGGGACGGTTAGCAATCAGCCCCAGCATTTT. Protein: CASRAGTVSNQPQHF.

A few counts support this clonotype. J is TRBJ2-1 and V is TRBV7-2; tentatively, D is TRBD1 (6 bases). The V end lost 4 bases, the J end lost 2 bases, and 9 bases lay between the germline ends. The CDR3 sequence is 14 residues long. Per germline, CDR1 SGHTA and CDR2 FQGNSA. This chain's CDR3 is CASSYEGAYNEQFF. The DNA for the CDR3 is TGTGCCAGCAGCTATGAGGGGGCCTACAATGAGCAGTTCTTC.

This clonotype appeared a few times. The V and J genes are TRBV12-3 or TRBV12-4 and TRBJ2-3; 9 bases are a match to TRBD2. CDR3 length equals 17 residues. V lost 1 base, J lost 2 bases, and 7 bases stayed unmatched. The CDR3 region is CASSLGGAGGITDTQYF. The DNA for the CDR3 is TGTGCCAGCAGTTTAGGTGGAGCGGGGGGTATCACAGATACGCAGTATTTT.

This clonotype was found a few times. V gene TRBV12-3 or TRBV12-4 combines with J gene TRBJ2-5, with D possibly TRBD1 on 5 matching bases. Trimming cost V 1 base and J 5 bases, with 17 bases left between them. The CDR3 sequence is 16 residues long. Here the CDR3 reads CASSLGQKGIAETQYF. CDR3 sequence (DNA): TGTGCCAGCAGTTTAGGCCAAAAGGGGATTGCGGAGACCCAGTACTTC.

V is TRBV21-1 and J is TRBJ1-2; the table's D call, TRBD1, was not checked against the DNA. TRBV21-1 is shown as a pseudogene. CDR3 length: 14 amino acids. For the CDR3, the DNA is TGTGCCAGCAGCAAAGCGCTGGGGCGGGTGCTTCCCACCTTC. Protein product: CASSKALGRVLPTF.

The chain employs TRBV20-1 and TRBJ2-5; 11 bases are shared with TRBD2. CDR3 size: 14 residues. Germline values: CDR1 DFQATT, CDR2 SNEGSKA (reference sequence). J was trimmed by 7 bases and V by 5 bases; bases with no gene match: 9. The DNA for the CDR3 is TGCAGTGCTCGGGATAGCGGGGGGGTCGGGACCCAGTACTTC. It is translated as CSARDSGGVGTQYF.

This clonotype was seen a few times. The chain employs TRBV12-3 or TRBV12-4 and TRBJ1-3; D call uncertain. The V end was cut by 3 bases, the J end by 4 bases, with 10 bases between. The CDR3 runs to 14 residues. DNA for the CDR3: TGTGCCAGCAGTTTCAACGGGCTGGGAAACACCATATATTTT. Its translation is CASSFNGLGNTIYF.